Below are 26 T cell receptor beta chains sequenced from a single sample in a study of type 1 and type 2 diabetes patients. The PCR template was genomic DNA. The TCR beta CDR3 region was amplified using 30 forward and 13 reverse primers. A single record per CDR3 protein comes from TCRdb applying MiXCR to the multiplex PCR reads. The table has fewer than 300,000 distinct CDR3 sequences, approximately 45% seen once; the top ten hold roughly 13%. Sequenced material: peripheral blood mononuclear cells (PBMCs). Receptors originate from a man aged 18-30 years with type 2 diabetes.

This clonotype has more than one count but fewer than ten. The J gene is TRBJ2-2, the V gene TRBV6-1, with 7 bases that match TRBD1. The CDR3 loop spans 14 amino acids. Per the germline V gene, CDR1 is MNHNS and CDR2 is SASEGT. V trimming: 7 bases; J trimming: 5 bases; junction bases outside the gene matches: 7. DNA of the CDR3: TGTGCCAGCAATCTTGTGGACAGGACCGGGGAGCTGTTTTTT. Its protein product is CASNLVDRTGELFF.

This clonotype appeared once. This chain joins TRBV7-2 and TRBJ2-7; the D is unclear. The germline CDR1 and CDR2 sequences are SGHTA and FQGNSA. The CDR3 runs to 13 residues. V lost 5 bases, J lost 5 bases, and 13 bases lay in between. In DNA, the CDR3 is TGTGCCAGCAGCCAAGCACAGTTCAACGAGCAGTACTTC. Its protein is CASSQAQFNEQYF. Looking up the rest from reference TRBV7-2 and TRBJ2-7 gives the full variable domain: GAGVSQSPSNKVTEKGKDVELRCDPISGHTALYWYRQSLGQGLEFLIYFQGNSAPDKSGLPSDRFSAERTGGSVSTLTIQRTQQEDSAVYLCASSQAQFNEQYFGPGTRLTVT.

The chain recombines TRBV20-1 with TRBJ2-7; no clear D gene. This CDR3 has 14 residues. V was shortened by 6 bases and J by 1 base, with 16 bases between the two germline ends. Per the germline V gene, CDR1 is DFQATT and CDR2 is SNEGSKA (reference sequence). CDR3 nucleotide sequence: TGCAGTGCCCCCGGGCTACAACTTTCCTACGAGCAGTACTTC. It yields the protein CSAPGLQLSYEQYF.

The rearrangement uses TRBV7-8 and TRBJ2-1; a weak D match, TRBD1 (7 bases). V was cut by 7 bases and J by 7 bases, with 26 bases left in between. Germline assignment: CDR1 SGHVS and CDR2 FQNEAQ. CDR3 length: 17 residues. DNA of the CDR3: TGTGCCAGCAACGATATACAAAGGCAGGGGGGCTGGAATGAGCAGTTCTTC. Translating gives CASNDIQRQGGWNEQFF. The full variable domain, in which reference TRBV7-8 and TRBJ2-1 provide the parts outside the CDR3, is GAGVSQSPRYKVAKRGQDVALRCDPISGHVSLFWYQQALGQGPEFLTYFQNEAQLDKSGLPSDRFFAERPEGSVSTLKIQRTQQEDSAVYLCASNDIQRQGGWNEQFFGPGTRLTVL.

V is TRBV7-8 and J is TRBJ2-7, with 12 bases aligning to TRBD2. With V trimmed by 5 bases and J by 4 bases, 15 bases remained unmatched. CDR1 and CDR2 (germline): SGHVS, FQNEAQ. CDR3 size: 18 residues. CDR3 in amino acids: CASSQSPSTSGSGYEQYF. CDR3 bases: TGTGCCAGCAGCCAGAGCCCTTCGACTAGCGGGAGTGGTTACGAGCAGTACTTC.

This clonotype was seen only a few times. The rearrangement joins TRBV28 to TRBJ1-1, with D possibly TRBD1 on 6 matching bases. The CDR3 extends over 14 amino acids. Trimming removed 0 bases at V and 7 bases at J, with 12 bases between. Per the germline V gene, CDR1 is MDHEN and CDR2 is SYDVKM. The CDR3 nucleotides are TGTGCCAGCAGTTTATGGGACAGCGACTTTGAAGCTTTCTTT. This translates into CASSLWDSDFEAFF.

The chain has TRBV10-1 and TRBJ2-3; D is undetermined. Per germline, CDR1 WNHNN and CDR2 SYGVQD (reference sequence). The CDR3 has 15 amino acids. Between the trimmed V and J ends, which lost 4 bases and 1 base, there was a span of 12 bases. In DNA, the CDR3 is TGCGCCAGCAGTGCCCGCGCAATGGGCACAGATACGCAGTATTTT. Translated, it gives CASSARAMGTDTQYF.

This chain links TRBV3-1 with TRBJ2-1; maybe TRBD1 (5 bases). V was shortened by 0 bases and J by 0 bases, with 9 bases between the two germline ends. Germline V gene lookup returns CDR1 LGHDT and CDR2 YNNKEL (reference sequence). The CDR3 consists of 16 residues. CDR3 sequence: CASSQEGVSSYNEQFF. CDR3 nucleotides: TGTGCCAGCAGCCAAGAAGGGGTGAGCTCCTACAATGAGCAGTTCTTC.

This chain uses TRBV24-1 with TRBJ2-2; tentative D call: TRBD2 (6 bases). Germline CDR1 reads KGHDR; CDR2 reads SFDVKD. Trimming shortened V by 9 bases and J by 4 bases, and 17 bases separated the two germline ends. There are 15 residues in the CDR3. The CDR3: CATSDRDFITGELFF. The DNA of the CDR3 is TGTGCCACCTCAGACCGGGACTTTATCACCGGGGAGCTGTTTTTT.

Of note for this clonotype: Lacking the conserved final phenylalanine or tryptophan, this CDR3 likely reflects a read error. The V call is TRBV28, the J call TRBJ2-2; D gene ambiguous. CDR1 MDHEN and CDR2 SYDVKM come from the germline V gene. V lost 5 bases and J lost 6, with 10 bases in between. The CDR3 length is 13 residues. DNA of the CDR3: TGTGCCAGCAGTACCGAGTGGGCCGGGGAGCTGTTTCTT. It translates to CASSTEWAGELFL.

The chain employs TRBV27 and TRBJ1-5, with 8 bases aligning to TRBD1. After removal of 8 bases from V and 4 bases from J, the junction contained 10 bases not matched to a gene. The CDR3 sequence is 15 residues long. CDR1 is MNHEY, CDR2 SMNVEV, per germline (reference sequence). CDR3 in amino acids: CASPIDRGGNQPQHF. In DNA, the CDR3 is TGTGCCAGCCCGATAGACAGGGGAGGTAATCAGCCCCAGCATTTT.

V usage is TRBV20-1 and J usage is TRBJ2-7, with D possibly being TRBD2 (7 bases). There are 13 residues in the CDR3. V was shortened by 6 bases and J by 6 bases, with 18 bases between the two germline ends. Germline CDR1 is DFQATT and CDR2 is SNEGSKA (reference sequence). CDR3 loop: CSASSAGEGEQYF. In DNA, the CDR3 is TGCAGTGCCTCCTCGGCAGGGGAGGGCGAGCAGTACTTC.

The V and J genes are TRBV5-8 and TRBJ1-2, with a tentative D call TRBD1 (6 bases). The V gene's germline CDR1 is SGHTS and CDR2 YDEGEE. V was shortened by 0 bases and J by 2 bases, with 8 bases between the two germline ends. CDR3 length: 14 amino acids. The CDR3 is CASSLDRVNYGYTF. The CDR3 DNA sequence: TGTGCCAGCAGCTTGGACAGGGTGAACTATGGCTACACCTTC.

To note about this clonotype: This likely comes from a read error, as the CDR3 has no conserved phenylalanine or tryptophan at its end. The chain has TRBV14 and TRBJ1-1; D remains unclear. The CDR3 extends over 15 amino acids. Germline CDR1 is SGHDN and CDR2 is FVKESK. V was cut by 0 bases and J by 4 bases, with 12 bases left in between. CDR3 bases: TGTGCCAGCAGCCAAGATCGGAGAGACGGCACTGAAGCTTTCTCT. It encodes CASSQDRRDGTEAFS.

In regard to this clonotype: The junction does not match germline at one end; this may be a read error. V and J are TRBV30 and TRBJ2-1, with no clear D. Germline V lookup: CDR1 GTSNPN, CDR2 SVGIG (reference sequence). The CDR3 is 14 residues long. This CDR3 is CAWSAGLSSNEQFF. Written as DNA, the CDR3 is TGTGCCTGGAGTGCGGGCCTATCCTCCAATGAGCAGTTCTTC.

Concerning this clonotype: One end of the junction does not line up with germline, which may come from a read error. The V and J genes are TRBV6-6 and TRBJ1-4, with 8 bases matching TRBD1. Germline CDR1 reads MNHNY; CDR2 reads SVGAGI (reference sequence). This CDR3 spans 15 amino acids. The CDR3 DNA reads TGTGCCATCAGTGACGGGGACAGGCTTAATGAAAAACTGTTTTTT. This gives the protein CAISDGDRLNEKLFF.

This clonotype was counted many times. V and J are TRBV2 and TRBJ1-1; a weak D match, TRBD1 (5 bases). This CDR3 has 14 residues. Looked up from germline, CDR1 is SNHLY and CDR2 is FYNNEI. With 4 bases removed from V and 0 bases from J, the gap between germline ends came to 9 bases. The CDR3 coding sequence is TGTGCCAGCAGTGGCAGGGCGATGAACACTGAAGCTTTCTTT. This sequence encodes CASSGRAMNTEAFF. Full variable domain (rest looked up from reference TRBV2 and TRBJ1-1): EPEVTQTPSHQVTQMGQEVILRCVPISNHLYFYWYRQILGQKVEFLVSFYNNEISEKSEIFDDQFSVERPDGSNFTLKIRSTKLEDSAMYFCASSGRAMNTEAFFGQGTRLTVV.

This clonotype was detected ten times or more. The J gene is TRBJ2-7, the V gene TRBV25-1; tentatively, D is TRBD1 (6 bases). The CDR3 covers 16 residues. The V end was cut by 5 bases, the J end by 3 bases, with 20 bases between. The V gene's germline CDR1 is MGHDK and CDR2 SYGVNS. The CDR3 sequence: CASSPPPSRTVYEQYF. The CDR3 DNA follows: TGTGCCAGCAGTCCCCCACCCTCGAGGACAGTCTACGAGCAGTACTTC.

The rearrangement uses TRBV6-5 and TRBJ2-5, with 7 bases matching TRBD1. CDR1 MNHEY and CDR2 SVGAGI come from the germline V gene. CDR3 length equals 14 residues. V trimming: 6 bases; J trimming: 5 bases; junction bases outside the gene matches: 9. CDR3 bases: TGTGCCAGCAGCCAAAACCCGACAGGGGAGACCCAGTACTTC. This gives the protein CASSQNPTGETQYF.

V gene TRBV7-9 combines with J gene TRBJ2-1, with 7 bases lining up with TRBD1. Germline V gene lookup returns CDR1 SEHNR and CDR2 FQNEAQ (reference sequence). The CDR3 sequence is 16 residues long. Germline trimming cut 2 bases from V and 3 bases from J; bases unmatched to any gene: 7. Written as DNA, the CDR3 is TGTGCCAGCAGCTTAAAAACAGGGGTAATCTACAATGAGCAGTTCTTC. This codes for CASSLKTGVIYNEQFF.

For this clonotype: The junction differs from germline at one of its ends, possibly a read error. Here the CDR3 DNA reads TGCGCCAGGAGTGACAGCGGGCGCCTCAATGAGCAGTTCTTC. Its translation: CARSDSGRLNEQFF. The chain links TRBV10-1 to TRBJ2-1, with TRBD2 as a possible D gene (6 bases). Looked up from germline, CDR1 is WNHNN and CDR2 is SYGVQD (reference sequence). CDR3 size: 14 residues.

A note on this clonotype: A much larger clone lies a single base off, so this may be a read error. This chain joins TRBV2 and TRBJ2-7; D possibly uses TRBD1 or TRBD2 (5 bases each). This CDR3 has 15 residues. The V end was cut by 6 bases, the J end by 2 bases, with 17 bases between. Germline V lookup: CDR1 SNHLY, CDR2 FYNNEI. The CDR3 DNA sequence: TGTGCCAGCAGGTTGACGGGACGCGGAACCTACGAGCAGTACTTC. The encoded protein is CASRLTGRGTYEQYF.

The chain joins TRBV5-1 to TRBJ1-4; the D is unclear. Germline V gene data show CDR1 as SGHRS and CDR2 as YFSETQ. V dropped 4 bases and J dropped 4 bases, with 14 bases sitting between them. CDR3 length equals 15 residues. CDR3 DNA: TGCGCCAGCAGCCCGGCGGCAGGTGGTAATGAAAAACTGTTTTTT. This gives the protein CASSPAAGGNEKLFF. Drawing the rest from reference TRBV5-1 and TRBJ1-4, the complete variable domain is KAGVTQTPRYLIKTRGQQVTLSCSPISGHRSVSWYQQTPGQGLQFLFEYFSETQRNKGNFPGRFSGRQFSNSRSEMNVSTLELGDSALYLCASSPAAGGNEKLFFGSGTQLSVL.

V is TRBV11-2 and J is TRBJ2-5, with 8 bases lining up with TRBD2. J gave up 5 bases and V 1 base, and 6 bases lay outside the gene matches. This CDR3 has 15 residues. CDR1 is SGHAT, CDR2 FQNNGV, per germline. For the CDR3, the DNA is TGTGCCAGCAGCTTAGCGCGGGGGGCGGGGGAGACCCAGTACTTC. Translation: CASSLARGAGETQYF.

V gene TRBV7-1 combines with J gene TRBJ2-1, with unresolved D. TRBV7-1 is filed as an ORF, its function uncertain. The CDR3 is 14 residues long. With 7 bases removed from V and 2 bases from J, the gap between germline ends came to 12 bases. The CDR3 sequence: CASIPSHTYNEQFF. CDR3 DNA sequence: TGTGCCAGCATACCGAGCCATACCTACAATGAGCAGTTCTTC.

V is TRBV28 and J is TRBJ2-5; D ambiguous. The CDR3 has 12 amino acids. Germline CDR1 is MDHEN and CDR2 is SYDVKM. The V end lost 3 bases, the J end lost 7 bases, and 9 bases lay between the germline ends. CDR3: CASSFGGGTQYF. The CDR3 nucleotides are TGTGCCAGCAGTTTTGGTGGTGGGACCCAGTACTTC.